Listed below are T cell receptor beta chains from one sample, sequenced in a study of naive and memory T cell subsets. MiXCR was run by TCRdb on the UMI-ligation and nested PCR reads, yielding one entry per CDR3 protein. The top ten hold approximately 7.4% of the sample, which has over 20,000 distinct CDR3 sequences, roughly 5.4% seen once. The specimen was blood. These receptors all come from an adult in good health. Both conserved end residues are trimmed from each CDR3. The order of the fields is V gene, J gene, CDR3 protein.

TRBV20-1	TRBJ1-2	SARGVETVNYGYT
TRBV7-2	TRBJ1-1	ASSHRTTTIIQPEAF
TRBV12-3/TRBV12-4	TRBJ1-1	ASSLRQGGEAF
TRBV6-2/TRBV6-3	TRBJ2-2	ASSYHSLGLVPYTGELF
TRBV7-2	TRBJ1-2	ASNPGDRAFMDYGYT
TRBV4-2	TRBJ1-2	ASSPDRGKANYGYT
TRBV4-2	TRBJ1-5	ASSLFGRGVGNQPQH
TRBV4-1	TRBJ2-7	ASSQESSGRAYEQY
TRBV3-1	TRBJ2-7	ASSQTSGFYEQY
TRBV2	TRBJ1-1	ASSFGSNTEAF
TRBV6-5	TRBJ2-3	ASSLLAGDTDTQY
TRBV12-3/TRBV12-4	TRBJ1-3	ASSLATNLGNTIY
TRBV7-2	TRBJ1-5	ASSLGPHKGGQPQH
TRBV20-1	TRBJ1-5	SAREGVISNQPQH
TRBV2	TRBJ2-7	ASLEFSEQY
TRBV29-1	TRBJ2-3	SVEDLLAGRLSAPDTQY
TRBV14	TRBJ2-7	ASSQGLPPYEQY
TRBV5-6	TRBJ2-1	ASSLALHNEQF
TRBV10-3	TRBJ2-1	AISDSGLAGYNEQF
TRBV4-3	TRBJ1-3	ASSHTSSSGNTIY
TRBV2	TRBJ1-3	ASSEGRTGNTIY
TRBV6-2/TRBV6-3	TRBJ2-1	ASTPLAGGPGEQF
TRBV2	TRBJ2-3	ASRESGRTLADTQY
TRBV28	TRBJ2-5	ASSFRRYQETQY
TRBV7-9	TRBJ2-1	ASSPVLGEANNEQF
TRBV5-1	TRBJ2-1	ASSLGQSSYNEQF
TRBV6-5	TRBJ2-7	ASSYSTGFSYEQY
TRBV5-5	TRBJ1-5	ASSFDGTGEQPQH
TRBV20-1	TRBJ2-7	SARDRGGSLHEQY
TRBV6-5	TRBJ1-1	ASSPAGGPTEAF
TRBV14	TRBJ2-7	ASSQAGGTQQY
TRBV29-1	TRBJ2-1	SVDGTSGRSEQF
TRBV29-1	TRBJ2-1	SAGTGGYNEQF
TRBV7-2	TRBJ1-2	ASSPGSYGYT
TRBV30	TRBJ2-3	AWSVGGAGFADTQY
TRBV4-1	TRBJ2-2	ASSQDRRGYTGELF
TRBV19	TRBJ2-5	ASTLRGAQCQETQY